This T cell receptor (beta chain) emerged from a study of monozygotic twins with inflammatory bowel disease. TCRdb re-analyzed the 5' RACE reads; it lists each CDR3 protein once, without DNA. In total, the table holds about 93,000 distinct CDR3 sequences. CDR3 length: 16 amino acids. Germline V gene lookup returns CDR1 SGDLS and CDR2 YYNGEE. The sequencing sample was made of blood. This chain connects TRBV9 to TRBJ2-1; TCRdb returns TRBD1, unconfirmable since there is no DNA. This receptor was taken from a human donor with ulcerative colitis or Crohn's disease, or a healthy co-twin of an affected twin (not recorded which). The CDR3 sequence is CASSARAGGSYNEQFF.